The entry that follows covers one T cell receptor beta chain sequence. Its antigen is unknown. No per-base quality is available; no much larger clone lies one base away. These data are taken from a study of blood T cells in healthy people across ages (dated by TCRdb to the mid-2010s). In the study overall: In model experiments, roughly one uniquely barcoded TCR beta cDNA molecule per two T cells was captured by template switching. Four age groups were formed from the donors: young (average 16 years), middle-aged (approximately 40), aged (around 68) and long-lived (around 82). Using deep sequencing normalized with unique cDNA molecular identifiers, the study measured how TCR beta repertoire diversity changes with age. To avoid experimental bias, donors of different ages were distributed randomly across sequencing lanes. Two additional independent replicas of 1 million unique cDNA reads from the same blood draw were analyzed for two donors (one aged 18 to 30 and one aged 80 or older). Points the paper makes about the study in general: A strong correlation was found between observed TCR beta diversity and the percentage of naive T cells measured by flow cytometry. Observed TCR beta diversity per million T cells fell roughly linearly with age, and a significant reduction was already apparent by age about 38. Compared with the aged group, more naive CD4+ T cells, fewer expanded clones and increased TCR diversity were shown by the long-lived group, suggesting age selection. Because donor CMV infection status was unknown, age-related changes in expanded clonotypes were potentially confounded. Estimates of total diversity from one million sequenced T cells were regarded as lower bounds and underestimates. Since profiling was done on bulk unsorted PBMCs, naive and antigen-experienced compartments could not be conclusively compared.

The library was produced with 5' RACE. TCRdb lists the instrument as Illumina HiSeq 2500. The second PCR ran for about 6 to 12 cycles and used a J-beta primer mix along with a sample-barcoded 5' primer. A template-switch 5' adaptor carrying 12 random nucleotides introduced a unique molecular identifier onto each TCR beta cDNA molecule. Each sample yielded at least 2.5 million CDR3-containing paired-end reads. First-strand cDNA synthesis was performed from all RNA using the Mint cDNA synthesis kit, with priming by a TRBC-specific oligonucleotide. After uracil-DNA glycosylase treatment, a first 18-cycle PCR used universal primers M1SS and BC2_uni_R on all cDNA. Regarding the original processing steps: Each sample was normalized by randomly selecting 1 million high-quality reads, each carrying a distinct molecular identifier. Reads with shared molecular identifiers were discarded instead of being binned into consensus sequences. CDR3 identification, clonotype clustering and error correction used MiTCR with a Q25 quality threshold and the strictest error-elimination algorithm. A nonparametric unseen species model with Euler transformation was used to estimate lower-bound total TCR beta diversity. TCRdb reprocessing: public reads trimmed at Q25 with fastp, clones called with MiXCR, in-frame beta chains kept. Merged by CDR3 protein, the rows form single entries marked with the most common genes and DNA. The V and J calls and clone size are TCRdb's, not the authors'. The sample records about 680,000 distinct CDR3 sequences, roughly 50% of which are singletons. The leading ten clones occupy around 32% of the sample.

The donors were around 39 Caucasian individuals from Russia, aged 6 to 90 years, who were systemically healthy. Approximately 10 milliliters of peripheral blood were collected from each donor into EDTA-treated Vacutainer tubes. Ficoll-Paque density-gradient centrifugation was used to isolate PBMCs, with at least 6 million obtained per sample. Total RNA, at least 5 micrograms per sample, was extracted from PBMCs with Trizol reagent. For every donor, an aliquot of PBMCs went through flow cytometry to measure the percentages of naive CD45RAhigh/CD27high T cells. The germline V gene supplies CDR1 MDHEN and CDR2 SYDVKM. Measured from the cysteine to the phenylalanine, the CDR3 is 11 residues long. The entry retains the CDR3 DNA only, 33 bases that are in frame from base 1.

The TCR was taken from a woman aged 60 to 75 in good health. This sequence uses TRBV28 and TRBJ2-7; confidence is insufficient to name the D gene. The J call may not be correct, given that the DNA end is closer to TRBJ2-5. Sequenced input: blood. In nucleotides, the sequence is TGTGCCAGCTCGGGTCCGGAGACCCAGTACTTC. Its protein is CASSGPETQYF.